This T cell receptor (beta chain) was recorded in a study of T cell responses to AZD1222 COVID-19 vaccine. General study findings and limits: Breadth and depth of Spike-specific TCRs rose after two AZD1222 doses. The donors showed a predominance of white British ancestry and of females, with possible underestimation of clonal diversity. Baseline testing showed seropositivity in only 6 or 7 AZD1222 recipients.

Data came from immunoSEQ multiplex PCR; TCRdb stores just in-frame clones and leaves some out. The repertoire includes about 150,000 clones, more than 85% of them detected once, and approximately 4.7% sits in the top ten. Only one count was recorded for this clone. Its specificity is unknown. Germline V gene lookup returns CDR1 MGHRA and CDR2 YSYEKL. V was pared by 4 bases and J by 1 base, with 4 bases of the junction left unmatched. The CDR3 totals 15 residues. The material was peripheral blood, obtained on day 0 of AZD1222 vaccination. The chain combines TRBV4-1 with TRBJ2-5, with 9 bases fitting TRBD2. The TCR sequence derives from an adult in good health. CDR3 nucleotide sequence: TGCGCCAGCAGCCCCGGGACTAGCAGCCAAGAGACCCAGTACTTC. Translated: CASSPGTSSQETQYF.